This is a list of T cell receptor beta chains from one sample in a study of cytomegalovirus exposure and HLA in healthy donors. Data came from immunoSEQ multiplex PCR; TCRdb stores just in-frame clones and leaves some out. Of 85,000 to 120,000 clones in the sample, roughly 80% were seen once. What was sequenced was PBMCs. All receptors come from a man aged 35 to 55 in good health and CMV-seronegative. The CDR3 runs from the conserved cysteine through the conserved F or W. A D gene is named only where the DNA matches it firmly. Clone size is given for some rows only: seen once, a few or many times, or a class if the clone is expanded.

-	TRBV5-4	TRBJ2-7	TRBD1	CASSLVLQGDYEQYF	TGTGCCAGCAGCTTGGTATTACAGGGGGACTACGAGCAGTACTTC
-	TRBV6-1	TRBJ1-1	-	CASSDHPVGHTEAFF	TGTGCCAGCAGTGACCACCCTGTGGGCCACACTGAAGCTTTCTTT
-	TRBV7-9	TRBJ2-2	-	CASSLSITGELFF	TGTGCCAGCAGCCTATCGATAACCGGGGAGCTGTTTTTT
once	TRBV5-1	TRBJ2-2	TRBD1	CASSVGQGSGELFF	TGCGCCAGCAGCGTGGGACAGGGGTCCGGGGAGCTGTTTTTT
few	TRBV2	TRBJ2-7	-	CASSESTGAYEQYF	TGTGCCAGCAGTGAGTCGACTGGAGCCTACGAGCAGTACTTC
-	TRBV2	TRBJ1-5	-	CASSKSSTAGGQPQHF	TGTGCCAGCAGCAAAAGTTCGACTGCGGGAGGGCAGCCCCAGCATTTT
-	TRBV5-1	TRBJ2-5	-	CASSVSGHQETQYF	TGCGCCAGCAGCGTTTCAGGCCACCAAGAGACCCAGTACTTC
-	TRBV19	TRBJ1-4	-	CASTQRERIEKLFF	TGTGCCAGTACCCAGAGGGAGCGAATTGAAAAACTGTTTTTT
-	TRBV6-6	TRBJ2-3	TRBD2	CASTDRGVGSTDTQYF	TGTGCCAGCACCGACCGGGGGGTGGGGAGCACAGATACGCAGTATTTT
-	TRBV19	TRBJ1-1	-	CASSIDGDTEAFF	TGTGCCAGTAGTATCGACGGAGACACTGAAGCTTTCTTT
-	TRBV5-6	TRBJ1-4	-	CASSLGDSNEKLFF	TGTGCCAGCAGCTTGGGAGACAGTAATGAAAAACTGTTTTTT
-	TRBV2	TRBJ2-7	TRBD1	CASSVGQSYEQYF	TGTGCCAGCAGTGTGGGACAGAGCTACGAGCAGTACTTC
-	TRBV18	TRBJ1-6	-	CASSLNIRTLEPLSPLHF	TGTGCCAGCTCACTCAACATTCGGACACTTGAGCCTTTATCACCCCTCCACTTT
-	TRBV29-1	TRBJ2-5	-	CSVGGGGRETQYF	TGCAGCGTTGGGGGGGGCGGTCGAGAGACCCAGTACTTC
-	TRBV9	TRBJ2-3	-	CASSVAGMGEADTQYF	TGTGCCAGCAGCGTAGCAGGCATGGGGGAGGCAGATACGCAGTATTTT
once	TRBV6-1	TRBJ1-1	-	CASSDRGFEAFF	TGTGCCAGCAGTGACAGGGGATTTGAAGCTTTCTTT
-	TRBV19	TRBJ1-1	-	CASSTQTGGDTEAFF	TGTGCCAGTAGTACACAGACAGGTGGGGACACTGAAGCTTTCTTT
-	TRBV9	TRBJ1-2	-	CASSAGLLNYGYTF	TGTGCCAGCAGCGCGGGACTCCTCAACTATGGCTACACCTTC
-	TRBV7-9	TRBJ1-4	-	CASSTGNGNEKLFF	TGTGCCAGCAGTACAGGGAATGGTAATGAAAAACTGTTTTTT
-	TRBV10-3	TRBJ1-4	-	CAGGGLGQIEKLFF	TGTGCCGGGGGGGGACTTGGACAAATTGAAAAACTGTTTTTT
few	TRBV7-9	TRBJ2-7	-	CASSLAVRGGPWQYF	TGTGCCAGCAGCTTAGCGGTGAGGGGGGGCCCTTGGCAGTACTTC
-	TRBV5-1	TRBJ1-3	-	CASSGGETGNTIYF	TGCGCCAGCAGTGGGGGGGAAACTGGAAACACCATATATTTT
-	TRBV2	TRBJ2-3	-	CASGGAFTDTQYF	TGTGCCAGCGGGGGGGCTTTTACAGATACGCAGTATTTT
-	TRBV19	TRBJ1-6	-	CASSPRPGFGGDSYNSPLHF	TGTGCCAGTAGTCCCCGCCCGGGGTTTGGCGGAGATTCCTATAATTCACCCCTCCACTTT
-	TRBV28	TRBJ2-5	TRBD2	CASSQWTSGGQETQYF	TGTGCCAGCAGTCAATGGACTAGCGGGGGCCAAGAGACCCAGTACTTC
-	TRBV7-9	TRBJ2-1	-	CASSFSSGNEQFF	TGTGCCAGCAGCTTTTCCAGCGGCAATGAGCAGTTCTTC
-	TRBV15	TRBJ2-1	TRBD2	CATSRGGGGSNEQFF	TGTGCCACCAGCAGAGGGGGGGGAGGTAGTAATGAGCAGTTCTTC
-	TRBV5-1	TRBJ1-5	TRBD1	CASSRDRGPDQPQHF	TGCGCCAGCAGCCGGGACAGGGGGCCGGATCAGCCCCAGCATTTT
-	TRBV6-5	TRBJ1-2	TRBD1	CASSWAGQGYGYTF	TGTGCCAGCAGTTGGGCCGGACAGGGTTATGGCTACACCTTC
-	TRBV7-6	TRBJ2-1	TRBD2	CASSFSYAGGDYNEQFF	TGTGCCAGCAGCTTCAGCTATGCGGGGGGCGACTACAATGAGCAGTTCTTC
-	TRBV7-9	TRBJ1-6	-	CASSLESSPLHF	TGTGCCAGCAGCTTAGAGAGTTCACCCCTCCACTTT
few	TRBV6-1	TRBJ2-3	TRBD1	CASSEAWTGATDTQYF	TGTGCCAGCAGTGAAGCGTGGACAGGGGCCACAGATACGCAGTATTTT
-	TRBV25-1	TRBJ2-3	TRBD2	CASSQLAGTSTDTQYF	TGTGCCAGCAGTCAGCTAGCGGGGACTAGCACAGATACGCAGTATTTT
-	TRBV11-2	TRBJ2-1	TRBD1	CASSFTGASEQFF	TGTGCCAGCAGCTTTACAGGGGCCAGTGAGCAGTTCTTC
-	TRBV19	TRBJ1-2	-	CASLLSRVQGGYTF	TGTGCCAGTCTCCTATCTCGGGTTCAGGGCGGCTACACCTTC
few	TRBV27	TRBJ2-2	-	CASSLSETRNTGELFF	TGTGCCAGCAGTTTGAGTGAGACACGTAACACCGGGGAGCTGTTTTTT
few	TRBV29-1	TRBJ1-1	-	CSVTGLTEAFF	TGCAGCGTTACAGGGCTCACTGAAGCTTTCTTT
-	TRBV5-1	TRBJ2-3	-	CASSFGGSTDTQYF	TGCGCCAGCAGCTTTGGCGGTAGCACAGATACGCAGTATTTT
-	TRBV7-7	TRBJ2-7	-	CASSLSSFGEQYF	TGTGCCAGCAGCTTATCTTCATTCGGGGAGCAGTACTTC
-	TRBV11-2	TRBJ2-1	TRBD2	CASSLLAGGPNEQFF	TGTGCCAGCAGCTTATTAGCGGGGGGGCCCAATGAGCAGTTCTTC
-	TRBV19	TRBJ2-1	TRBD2	CASSMTSGGWDEQFF	TGTGCCAGTAGTATGACTAGCGGGGGCTGGGATGAGCAGTTCTTC
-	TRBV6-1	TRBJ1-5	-	CAGSVEDQPQHF	TGTGCCGGCAGTGTTGAGGATCAGCCCCAGCATTTT
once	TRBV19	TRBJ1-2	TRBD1	CASTSGATGGPYGYTF	TGTGCCAGTACCTCCGGGGCGACAGGGGGACCCTATGGCTACACCTTT